This T cell receptor beta chain was sequenced in a study of tumor-infiltrating lymphocytes in primary liver carcinoma. Overall study: Sample yields of productive TCRbeta reads, ranging from roughly 3.65 to 7.13 million, were similar across tissue types.

The CDR3 totals 14 residues. Germline assignment: CDR1 SGHNT and CDR2 YENEEA. DNA and RNA were both co-extracted from around 20-30 mg of bulk tissue that had not been sorted. Viable tumor cells exceeded 85% in all tumor samples. Total RNA (around 0.45 ug) served as template for TCR beta cDNA synthesis primed by a constant-region primer. ARM-PCR was slightly modified, and three nested multiplex PCR rounds with it gave rise to the TCR beta libraries. The opening two PCR rounds, around 11 cycles each, paired TRBV1-TRBV30 forward primers with a C-beta reverse primer. Each CDR3 protein is one row after TCRdb ran MiXCR on the multiplex PCR reads. The table records about 19,000 distinct CDR3 sequences, 60% to 80% of them present only once. A word on this clonotype: In this CDR3 the conserved last residue, phenylalanine or tryptophan, is missing, so a read error is likely.

This clonotype was obtained from a woman aged 25 to 39 with primary liver carcinoma and hepatitis B virus infection. Sequenced material: liver tumor tissue from sampling region 4. Subset in this sample: tumor region T4, right-lateral pole. V and J are TRBV11-3 and TRBJ2-3, with unresolved D. The CDR3 loop reads CASSLDGPTDTQYI. Here the CDR3 DNA reads TGTGCCAGTAGCTTAGATGGGCCCACAGATACTCAGTATATT.